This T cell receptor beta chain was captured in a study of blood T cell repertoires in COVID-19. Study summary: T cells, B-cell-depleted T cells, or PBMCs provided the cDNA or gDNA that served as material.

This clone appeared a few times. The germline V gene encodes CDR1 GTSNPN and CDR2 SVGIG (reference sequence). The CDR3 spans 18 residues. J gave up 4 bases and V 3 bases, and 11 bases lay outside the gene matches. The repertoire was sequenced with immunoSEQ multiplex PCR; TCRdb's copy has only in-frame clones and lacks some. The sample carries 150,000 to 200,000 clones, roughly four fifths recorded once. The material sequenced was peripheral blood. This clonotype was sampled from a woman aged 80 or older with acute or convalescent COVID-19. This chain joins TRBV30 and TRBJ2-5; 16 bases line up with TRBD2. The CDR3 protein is CAWRAGTSGGALGETQYF. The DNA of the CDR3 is TGTGCCTGGAGGGCCGGGACTAGCGGGGGGGCCCTCGGAGAGACCCAGTACTTC. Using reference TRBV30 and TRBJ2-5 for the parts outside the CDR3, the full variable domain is SQTIHQWPATLVQPVGSPLSLECTVEGTSNPNLYWYRQAAGRGLQLLFYSVGIGQISSEVPQNLSASRPQDRQFILSSKKLLLSDSGFYLCAWRAGTSGGALGETQYFGPGTRLLVL.